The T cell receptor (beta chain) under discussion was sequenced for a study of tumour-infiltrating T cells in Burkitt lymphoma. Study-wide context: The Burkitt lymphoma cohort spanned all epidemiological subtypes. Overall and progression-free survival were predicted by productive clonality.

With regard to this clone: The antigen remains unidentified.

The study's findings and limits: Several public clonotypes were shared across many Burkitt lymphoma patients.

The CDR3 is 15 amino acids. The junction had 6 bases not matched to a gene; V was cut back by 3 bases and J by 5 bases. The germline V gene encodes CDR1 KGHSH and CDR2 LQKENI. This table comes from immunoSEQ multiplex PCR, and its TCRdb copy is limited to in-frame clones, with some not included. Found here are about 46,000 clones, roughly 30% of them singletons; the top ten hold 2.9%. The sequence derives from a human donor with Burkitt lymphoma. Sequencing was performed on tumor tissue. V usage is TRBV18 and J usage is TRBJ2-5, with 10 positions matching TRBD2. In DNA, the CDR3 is TGTGCCAGCTCACCGGAACTAGCGGGGTTTGAGACCCAGTACTTC. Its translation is CASSPELAGFETQYF.